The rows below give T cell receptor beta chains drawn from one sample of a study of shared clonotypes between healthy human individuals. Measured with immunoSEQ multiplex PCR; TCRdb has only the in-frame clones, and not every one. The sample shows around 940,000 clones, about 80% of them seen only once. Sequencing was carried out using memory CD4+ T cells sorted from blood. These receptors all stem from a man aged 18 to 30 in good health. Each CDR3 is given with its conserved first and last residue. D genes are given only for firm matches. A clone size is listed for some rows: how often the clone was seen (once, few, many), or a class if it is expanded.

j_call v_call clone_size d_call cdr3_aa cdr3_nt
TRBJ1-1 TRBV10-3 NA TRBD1 CASHPQQGASTEAFF TGTGCCAGCCACCCCCAACAGGGGGCGAGCACTGAAGCTTTCTTT
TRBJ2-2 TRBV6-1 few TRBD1 CASSGDSSNTGELFF TGTGCCAGCAGTGGGGACAGTTCGAACACCGGGGAGCTGTTTTTT
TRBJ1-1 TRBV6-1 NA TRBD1 CASSLQGAYTEAFF TGTGCCAGCAGCCTTCAGGGGGCATACACTGAAGCTTTCTTT
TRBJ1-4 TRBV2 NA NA CASSPSGFGEKLFF TGTGCCAGCAGTCCCTCAGGGTTCGGTGAAAAACTGTTTTTT
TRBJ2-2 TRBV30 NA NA CAWSVFSTRGWTGELFF TGTGCCTGGAGTGTGTTTTCGACAAGGGGTTGGACCGGGGAGCTGTTTTTT
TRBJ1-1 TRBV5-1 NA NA CASSAQTSNTEAFF TGCGCCAGCAGCGCCCAGACATCAAACACTGAAGCTTTCTTT
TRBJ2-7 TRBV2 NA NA CASSYTGYEQYF TGTGCCAGCAGTTACACGGGTTACGAGCAGTACTTC
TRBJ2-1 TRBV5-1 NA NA CASSLVGSGNEQFF TGCGCCAGCAGCTTGGTAGGGTCTGGCAATGAGCAGTTCTTC
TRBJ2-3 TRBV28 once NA CASNPERPTDTQYF TGTGCCAGCAACCCGGAAAGACCCACAGATACGCAGTATTTT
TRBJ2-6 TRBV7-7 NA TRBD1 CASSSGQGAGANVLTF TGTGCTAGCAGCTCAGGACAGGGGGCAGGAGCCAACGTCCTGACTTTC
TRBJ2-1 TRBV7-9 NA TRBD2 CASSLQAGSSYNEQFF TGTGCCAGCAGTCTCCAAGCGGGAAGCTCCTACAATGAGCAGTTCTTC
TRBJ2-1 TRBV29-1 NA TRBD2 CSVGTSGPNEQFF TGCAGCGTTGGTACTAGCGGGCCAAATGAGCAGTTCTTC
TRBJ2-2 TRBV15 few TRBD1 CATSRDRANGELFF TGTGCCACCAGCAGGGACAGGGCGAACGGGGAGCTGTTTTTT
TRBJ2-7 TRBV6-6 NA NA CASTDRDSGTYEQYF TGTGCCAGCACCGACCGCGATAGCGGTACCTACGAGCAGTACTTC
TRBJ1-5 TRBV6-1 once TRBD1 CASSEGRGQPSNQPQHF TGTGCCAGCAGTGAAGGAAGGGGACAGCCTAGCAATCAGCCCCAGCATTTT
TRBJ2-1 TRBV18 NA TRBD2 CASSPLAGAYNEQFF TGTGCCAGCTCACCACTAGCGGGAGCCTACAATGAGCAGTTCTTC
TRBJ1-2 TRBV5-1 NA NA CASSLSGSVYYGYTF TGCGCCAGCAGCTTGTCAGGGTCCGTATACTATGGCTACACCTTC
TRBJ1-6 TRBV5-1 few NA CATGQSLNSPLHF TGCGCCACCGGACAGAGCCTCAATTCACCCCTCCACTTT
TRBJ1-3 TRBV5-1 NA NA CASKTTGAGNTIYF TGCGCCAGCAAGACGACAGGTGCTGGAAACACCATATATTTT
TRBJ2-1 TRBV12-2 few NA CASRLRQSPSNNEQFF TGTGCAAGTCGCTTAAGGCAGTCACCGTCCAATAATGAGCAGTTCTTC
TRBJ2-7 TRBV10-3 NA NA CAISESQGSQYEQYF TGTGCCATCAGTGAGTCACAGGGTTCTCAATACGAGCAGTACTTC
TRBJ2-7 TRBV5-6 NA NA CASSLRDEQYF TGTGCCAGCAGCCTACGGGACGAGCAGTACTTC
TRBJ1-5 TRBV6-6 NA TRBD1 CASSGTGTGPQHF TGTGCCAGCAGTGGGACCGGGACAGGTCCCCAGCATTTT
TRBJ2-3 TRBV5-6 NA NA CASSSAGPPTDTQYF TGTGCCAGCAGCTCGGCGGGTCCCCCTACAGATACGCAGTATTTT
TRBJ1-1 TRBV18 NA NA CASSGLSGFVNTEAFF TGTGCCAGCTCGGGTCTATCGGGTTTTGTGAACACTGAAGCTTTCTTT
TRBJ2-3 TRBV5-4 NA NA CASSRGTDTQYF TGTGCCAGCAGTCGGGGCACAGATACGCAGTATTTT
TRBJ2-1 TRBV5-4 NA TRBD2 CASSLGKTSGMENNEQFF TGTGCCAGCAGCTTGGGTAAAACTAGCGGGATGGAAAACAATGAGCAGTTCTTC
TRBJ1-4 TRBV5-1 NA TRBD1 CASRAGTGGEKLFF TGCGCCAGCAGAGCCGGGACAGGGGGCGAAAAACTGTTTTTT
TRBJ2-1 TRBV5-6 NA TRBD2 CASSFGTSGRYNEQFF TGTGCCAGCAGCTTCGGGACTAGCGGGAGGTACAATGAGCAGTTCTTC
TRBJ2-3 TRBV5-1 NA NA CASSRDGGQVDTQYF TGCGCCAGCAGCCGGGACGGGGGGCAGGTAGATACGCAGTATTTT